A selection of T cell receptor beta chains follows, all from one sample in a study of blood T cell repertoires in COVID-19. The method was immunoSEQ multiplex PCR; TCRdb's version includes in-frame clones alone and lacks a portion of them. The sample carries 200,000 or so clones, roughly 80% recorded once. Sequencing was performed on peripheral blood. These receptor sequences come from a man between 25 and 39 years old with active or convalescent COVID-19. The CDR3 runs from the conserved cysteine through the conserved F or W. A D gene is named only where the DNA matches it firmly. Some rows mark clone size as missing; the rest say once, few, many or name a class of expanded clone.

CDR3nt: TGCGCCAGCAGTGAGTCCCAGGGCTGGGAGACCCAGTACTTC; CDR3aa: CASSESQGWETQYF; v_gene: TRBV10-1; d_gene: NA; j_gene: TRBJ2-5; abundance: NA
CDR3nt: TGTGCCAGTAGCGAGGGACTCCTCGGGGATGAGCAGTTCTTC; CDR3aa: CASSEGLLGDEQFF; v_gene: TRBV19; d_gene: NA; j_gene: TRBJ2-1; abundance: NA
CDR3nt: TGTGCCAGCAACATGGGACAGGGGGGGAACACTGAAGCTTTCTTT; CDR3aa: CASNMGQGGNTEAFF; v_gene: TRBV2; d_gene: TRBD1; j_gene: TRBJ1-1; abundance: NA
CDR3nt: TGTGCCAGCAGCTTAGAGACTAGAATCCATGAGCAGTTCTTC; CDR3aa: CASSLETRIHEQFF; v_gene: TRBV7-9; d_gene: NA; j_gene: TRBJ2-1; abundance: few
CDR3nt: TGTGCCAGCAGTAACGGACTAGCGATGTCCTACGAGCAGTACTTC; CDR3aa: CASSNGLAMSYEQYF; v_gene: TRBV7-2; d_gene: TRBD2; j_gene: TRBJ2-7; abundance: NA
CDR3nt: TGTGCCAGCAGCTTAACAGGGGGACAGGGACAAGAGACCCAGTACTTC; CDR3aa: CASSLTGGQGQETQYF; v_gene: TRBV7-3; d_gene: TRBD1; j_gene: TRBJ2-5; abundance: NA
CDR3nt: TGTGCCAGCAGCCTTACTAGCGCGGGGGGGAATGAGCAGTTCTTC; CDR3aa: CASSLTSAGGNEQFF; v_gene: TRBV3-1/TRBV3-2; d_gene: TRBD2; j_gene: TRBJ2-1; abundance: NA
CDR3nt: TGTGCCAGTAGTATAGGCGGACTAGCCAACACCGGGGAGCTGTTTTTT; CDR3aa: CASSIGGLANTGELFF; v_gene: TRBV19; d_gene: TRBD2; j_gene: TRBJ2-2; abundance: few
CDR3nt: TGTGCCACCAGTGATCCTCCAGGGGTTACAGATACGCAGTATTTT; CDR3aa: CATSDPPGVTDTQYF; v_gene: TRBV24-1; d_gene: NA; j_gene: TRBJ2-3; abundance: NA
CDR3nt: TGTGCCACCAGCAGATCCCCGGCTAGCGGGGGGGAGCAGTTCTTC; CDR3aa: CATSRSPASGGEQFF; v_gene: TRBV15; d_gene: TRBD2; j_gene: TRBJ2-1; abundance: few
CDR3nt: TGTGCCAGCAGCTTAGGCCAGGGGAGCTCCTATAATTCACCCCTCCACTTT; CDR3aa: CASSLGQGSSYNSPLHF; v_gene: TRBV11-3; d_gene: NA; j_gene: TRBJ1-6; abundance: NA
CDR3nt: TGCGCCACCTCAGGTGGGAGCTCCTACAATGAGCAGTTCTTC; CDR3aa: CATSGGSSYNEQFF; v_gene: TRBV5-1; d_gene: NA; j_gene: TRBJ2-1; abundance: NA
CDR3nt: TGCGCCAGCAGCCCATCGACCACCGAGGGCCTTTCGGTGCAGCACTTC; CDR3aa: CASSPSTTEGLSVQHF; v_gene: TRBV4-3; d_gene: NA; j_gene: TRBJ2-7; abundance: NA
CDR3nt: TGTGCCAGTAGTATAAAAGGGGTTCAGCCCCAGCATTTT; CDR3aa: CASSIKGVQPQHF; v_gene: TRBV19; d_gene: NA; j_gene: TRBJ1-5; abundance: NA
CDR3nt: TGCGCCAGCCCGCCACTCTACGAGCAGTACTTC; CDR3aa: CASPPLYEQYF; v_gene: TRBV5-1; d_gene: NA; j_gene: TRBJ2-7; abundance: NA